This T cell receptor (beta chain) was profiled in a study of cytomegalovirus exposure and HLA in healthy donors. A multiplex PCR was run with 60 Vbeta primers and 13 Jbeta primers. The protocol was immunoSEQ multiplex PCR, while the TCRdb copy is restricted to in-frame clones and leaves out a portion. The specimen's table records approximately 110,000 clones. General observations from the study: The investigators catalogued 150 to 200 TCR beta chains as cytomegalovirus-associated.

Turning to this clone: Its antigen remains unknown.

The specimen was PBMCs. The clonotype was recovered from a man between 18 and 29 years old in good health and CMV-seronegative.

CDR3 nucleotide sequence: TGTGCCAGCTCACCACCGCAGGGGAAACTGTTTTTT. Protein product: CASSPPQGKLFF. This sequence joins TRBV18 and TRBJ1-4; D may be TRBD1 (6 bases). Germline loops: CDR1 KGHSH, CDR2 LQKENI. CDR3 length: 12 amino acids. V lost 0 bases and J 11 bases, leaving 7 bases between the germline ends.